A selection of T cell receptor beta chains follows, all from one sample in a study of CD8 T cells in Susac syndrome. TCRdb independently ran MiXCR on the immunoSEQ multiplex PCR reads; one entry per CDR3 protein. The sample holds over 150,000 distinct CDR3 sequences, 90% to 95% seen once. The sequencing input was CD4+ T cells from PBMCs. The receptors stem from a human donor with Susac syndrome. The CDR3 runs from the conserved cysteine through the conserved F or W. The order of the fields is V gene, D gene, J gene, CDR3 protein, CDR3 DNA. The D gene is left open where the match is weak.

V gene: TRBV2
D gene: NA
J gene: TRBJ2-1
CDR3 protein: CASSETASYNEQFF
CDR3 DNA: TGTGCCAGCAGTGAGACAGCCTCCTACAATGAGCAGTTCTTC

V gene: TRBV19
D gene: NA
J gene: TRBJ1-1
CDR3 protein: CASSGAGRRTEAFF
CDR3 DNA: TGTGCCAGTAGTGGGGCAGGGAGGAGAACTGAAGCTTTCTTT

V gene: TRBV29-1
D gene: NA
J gene: TRBJ1-1
CDR3 protein: CSVRPGPWNTEAFF
CDR3 DNA: TGCAGCGTTCGGCCAGGGCCTTGGAACACTGAAGCTTTCTTT

V gene: TRBV7-2
D gene: TRBD1
J gene: TRBJ1-1
CDR3 protein: CASSFTGQETEAFF
CDR3 DNA: TGTGCCAGCAGCTTTACCGGACAGGAGACTGAAGCTTTCTTT

V gene: TRBV27
D gene: NA
J gene: TRBJ2-1
CDR3 protein: CANSLLHSNEQFF
CDR3 DNA: TGTGCCAACAGTTTACTACACTCGAATGAGCAGTTCTTC

V gene: TRBV5-4
D gene: NA
J gene: TRBJ2-3
CDR3 protein: CASSSPGVDTQYF
CDR3 DNA: TGTGCCAGCAGCTCCCCGGGGGTGGATACGCAGTATTTT

V gene: TRBV28
D gene: NA
J gene: TRBJ2-7
CDR3 protein: CALKRVPYEQYF
CDR3 DNA: TGTGCTCTGAAAAGGGTCCCCTACGAGCAGTACTTC

V gene: TRBV7-2
D gene: NA
J gene: TRBJ1-2
CDR3 protein: CASQRRGQKDYGYTF
CDR3 DNA: TGTGCCAGCCAGAGGAGGGGTCAGAAGGACTATGGCTACACCTTC

V gene: TRBV20-1
D gene: NA
J gene: TRBJ1-2
CDR3 protein: CSATPSGNGYTF
CDR3 DNA: TGCAGTGCTACCCCCTCAGGGAATGGCTACACCTTC

V gene: TRBV3-1
D gene: NA
J gene: TRBJ2-2
CDR3 protein: CASSLASDTGELFF
CDR3 DNA: TGTGCCAGCAGCCTAGCGAGCGACACCGGGGAGCTGTTTTTT

V gene: TRBV7-9
D gene: NA
J gene: TRBJ2-2
CDR3 protein: CASSSRGTFLLTNTGELFF
CDR3 DNA: TGTGCCAGCAGCTCGAGAGGGACATTTTTACTTACGAACACCGGGGAGCTGTTTTTT

V gene: TRBV4-1
D gene: TRBD1
J gene: TRBJ2-7
CDR3 protein: CASSQQLSGTGDEQYF
CDR3 DNA: TGCGCCAGCAGCCAACAACTTTCCGGGACAGGGGACGAGCAGTACTTC

V gene: TRBV3-1
D gene: NA
J gene: TRBJ2-7
CDR3 protein: CASSRGTPPYEQYF
CDR3 DNA: TGTGCCAGCAGCCGCGGGACCCCCCCCTACGAGCAGTACTTC

V gene: TRBV20-1
D gene: NA
J gene: TRBJ2-3
CDR3 protein: CSARDLADTQYF
CDR3 DNA: TGCAGTGCTAGAGATCTAGCAGATACGCAGTATTTT

V gene: TRBV7-9
D gene: NA
J gene: TRBJ2-5
CDR3 protein: CASSLVPVMQETQYF
CDR3 DNA: TGTGCCAGCAGCTTAGTTCCCGTAATGCAAGAGACCCAGTACTTC

V gene: TRBV7-9
D gene: TRBD1
J gene: TRBJ1-1
CDR3 protein: CASSPIRQGIPFF
CDR3 DNA: TGTGCCAGCAGCCCTATACGACAGGGGATCCCATTCTTT

V gene: TRBV6-5
D gene: NA
J gene: TRBJ2-6
CDR3 protein: CASSLGIHGANVLTF
CDR3 DNA: TGTGCCAGCAGCCTTGGGATTCATGGGGCCAACGTCCTGACTTTC

V gene: TRBV11-2
D gene: TRBD1
J gene: TRBJ2-5
CDR3 protein: CASSPTGGYETQYF
CDR3 DNA: TGTGCCAGCAGCCCCACAGGGGGCTACGAGACCCAGTACTTC

V gene: TRBV2
D gene: NA
J gene: TRBJ1-3
CDR3 protein: CASRMTGVGNTIYF
CDR3 DNA: TGTGCCAGCAGAATGACAGGCGTTGGAAACACCATATATTTT

V gene: TRBV11-2
D gene: NA
J gene: TRBJ2-1
CDR3 protein: CASSSQPGTYEQFF
CDR3 DNA: TGTGCCAGCAGCTCTCAACCCGGTACATATGAGCAGTTCTTC

V gene: TRBV9
D gene: NA
J gene: TRBJ2-2
CDR3 protein: CASSVFGKGRTGELFF
CDR3 DNA: TGTGCCAGCAGCGTATTTGGGAAGGGACGGACCGGGGAGCTGTTTTTT

V gene: TRBV5-6
D gene: TRBD2
J gene: TRBJ2-2
CDR3 protein: CASQLTGGTNGELFF
CDR3 DNA: TGTGCCAGCCAGCTTACGGGAGGGACCAACGGGGAGCTGTTTTTT

V gene: TRBV7-2
D gene: TRBD2
J gene: TRBJ2-3
CDR3 protein: CASSLASGGNTQYF
CDR3 DNA: TGTGCCAGCAGCTTAGCTAGCGGGGGGAATACGCAGTATTTT

V gene: TRBV3-1
D gene: TRBD2
J gene: TRBJ2-7
CDR3 protein: CASASGLAGGLEQYF
CDR3 DNA: TGTGCCAGCGCTTCGGGACTAGCGGGAGGCCTCGAGCAGTACTTC

V gene: TRBV7-2
D gene: NA
J gene: TRBJ2-4
CDR3 protein: CASSDGRILAKNIQYF
CDR3 DNA: TGTGCCAGCAGCGATGGACGGATTCTAGCCAAAAACATTCAGTACTTC

V gene: TRBV3-1
D gene: NA
J gene: TRBJ2-6
CDR3 protein: CASSLGVGANVLTF
CDR3 DNA: TGTGCCAGCAGCCTAGGAGTTGGGGCCAACGTCCTGACTTTC